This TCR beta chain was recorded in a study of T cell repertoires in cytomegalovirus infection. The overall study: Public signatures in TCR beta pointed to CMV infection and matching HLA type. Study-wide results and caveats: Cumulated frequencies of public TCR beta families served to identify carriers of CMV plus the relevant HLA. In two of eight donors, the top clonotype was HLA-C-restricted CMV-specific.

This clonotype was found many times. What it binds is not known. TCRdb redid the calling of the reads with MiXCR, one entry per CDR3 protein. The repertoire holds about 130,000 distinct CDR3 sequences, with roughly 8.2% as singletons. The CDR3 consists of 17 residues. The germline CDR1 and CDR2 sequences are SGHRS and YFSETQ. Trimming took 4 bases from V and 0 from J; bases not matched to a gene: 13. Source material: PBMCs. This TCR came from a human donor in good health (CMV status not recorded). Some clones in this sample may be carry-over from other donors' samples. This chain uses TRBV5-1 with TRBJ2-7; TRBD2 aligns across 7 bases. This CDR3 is CASSPEASGTNSYEQYF. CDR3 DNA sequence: TGCGCCAGCAGCCCCGAGGCTAGCGGAACCAACTCCTACGAGCAGTACTTC.